The 2 T cell receptor beta chains below come from one sample, sequenced in a study of blood T cells in healthy people across ages. The second PCR ran about 6 to 12 cycles with a sample-barcoded 5' primer and J-beta primers. Each CDR3 protein gets one entry after TCRdb re-called the 5' RACE reads with MiXCR. The data contain more than 1.4 million distinct CDR3 sequences, 42% of them singletons. The sequencing input was blood. Receptors originate from a woman between 18 and 29 years old in good health.

In this sample, this clonotype turned up a few times. This rearrangement joins TRBV2 to TRBJ1-2, with 10 bases that match TRBD1. The trim removed 7 bases at V and 5 bases at J, leaving 10 bases unmatched. CDR1 and CDR2 (germline): SNHLY, FYNNEI. CDR3 length: 15 amino acids. As DNA, the CDR3 is TGTGCCAGCAACCGACAGGGGGCTCAAAGTTATGGCTACACCTTC. This gives the protein CASNRQGAQSYGYTF.

The V gene is TRBV6-5, the J gene TRBJ2-7, with D uncertain. V lost 6 bases, J lost 5 bases, and 14 bases lay in between. The germline CDR1 and CDR2 sequences are MNHEY and SVGAGI. The CDR3 length is 13 residues. The CDR3 reads CASSPGPINEQYF. Here the CDR3 DNA reads TGTGCCAGCAGCCCCGGACCCATAAACGAGCAGTACTTC.